The TCR beta chain described here comes from a study of T cells after yellow fever vaccination. Germline V gives CDR1 MNHEY, CDR2 SMNVEV (reference sequence). The V end lost 5 bases, the J end lost 0 bases, and 13 bases lay between the germline ends. This CDR3 comprises 16 residues. 5'RACE template switching added a universal primer site and UMIs to TCR cDNA. One entry per CDR3 protein results from TCRdb running MiXCR on the 5' RACE reads. This sample has some 130,000 distinct CDR3 sequences, with around 6.3% found just once. This clonotype was found many times. The origin of this receptor is a man younger than 40 who received the YFV17D yellow fever vaccine. V and J are TRBV27 and TRBJ2-2; no clear D. The starting material was CD4+ T cells sorted from PBMCs, obtained 10 days after the yellow fever booster vaccination. This chain's CDR3 is CASSPRYNANTGELFF. In nucleotides, the CDR3 is TGTGCCAGCAGTCCGCGCTATAACGCGAACACCGGGGAGCTGTTTTTT.